These T cell receptor beta chains were read from a single sample in a study of beta chain features in type 1 diabetes. The table came from immunoSEQ multiplex PCR; TCRdb's copy has only in-frame clones and leaves some out. The table lists roughly 700,000 clones, 10% to 15% of them singletons. What was sequenced was naive CD4+ T cells from blood. These receptors were obtained from a man in his late teens or twenties with type 1 diabetes. The CDR3 runs from the conserved cysteine through the conserved F or W. Each record gives: clone size, D gene, V gene, J gene, CDR3 protein, CDR3 DNA. The D gene is left open where the match is weak. Clone size is shown for a subset of rows, as once, few, many or a class of expanded clone.

>few|TRBD1|TRBV29-1|TRBJ2-4
CSVWDRVSKNIQYF
TGCAGCGTATGGGACAGGGTGTCCAAAAACATTCAGTACTTC
>few|TRBD1|TRBV6-6|TRBJ1-2
CASSDRGRGGYTF
TGTGCCAGCAGTGACAGGGGGAGAGGTGGCTACACCTTC
>NA|NA|TRBV6-5|TRBJ2-6
CASSTQHSGANVLTF
TGTGCCAGCAGCACACAGCACTCTGGGGCCAACGTCCTGACTTTC
>NA|NA|TRBV27|TRBJ1-1
CASHSSGANTEAFF
TGTGCCAGCCACTCCTCCGGGGCGAACACTGAAGCTTTCTTT
>NA|NA|TRBV5-5|TRBJ2-3
CASSWNVGSDTQYF
TGTGCCAGCAGCTGGAACGTGGGGTCAGATACGCAGTATTTT
>NA|NA|TRBV27|TRBJ1-2
CASRPPGAGYYGYTF
TGTGCCAGCAGACCCCCCGGGGCAGGTTACTATGGCTACACCTTC
>few|NA|TRBV19|TRBJ2-7
CASNRATNAYEQYF
TGTGCCAGTAATAGGGCTACGAATGCCTACGAGCAGTACTTC
>few|NA|TRBV7-9|TRBJ1-6
CASSLDGVNSPLHF
TGTGCCAGCAGCTTAGACGGAGTAAATTCACCCCTCCACTTT
>NA|NA|TRBV5-1|TRBJ1-1
CASSLDGANTEAFF
TGCGCCAGCAGCTTGGATGGTGCGAACACTGAAGCTTTCTTT
>few|NA|TRBV4-2|TRBJ2-3
CASSLPGTDTQYF
TGTGCCAGCAGCCTTCCGGGCACAGATACGCAGTATTTT
>few|NA|TRBV4-2|TRBJ1-3
CASSQEPAKFSGNTIYF
TGTGCCAGCAGCCAAGAACCAGCTAAATTCTCTGGAAACACCATATATTTT
>NA|NA|TRBV7-9|TRBJ1-2
CASSRDRGGYTF
TGTGCCAGCAGCCGGGACCGGGGAGGCTACACCTTC
>NA|NA|TRBV29-1|TRBJ2-4
CSVGPGLDNSIQYF
TGCAGCGTGGGGCCAGGGCTAGACAATTCAATTCAGTACTTC
>few|NA|TRBV4-1|TRBJ1-5
CASSQVRGIQPQHF
TGCGCCAGCAGCCAAGTCCGGGGGATCCAGCCCCAGCATTTT
>NA|TRBD1|TRBV11-2|TRBJ1-2
CASSPDRLYGYTF
TGTGCCAGCAGCCCGGACAGGCTATATGGCTACACCTTC
>NA|TRBD1|TRBV2|TRBJ2-1
CASLLMTGTDEQFF
TGTGCCAGCCTTCTTATGACAGGGACCGATGAGCAGTTCTTC
>few|NA|TRBV27|TRBJ2-6
CASSLRRHSGANVLTF
TGTGCCAGCAGTTTACGGCGTCACTCTGGGGCCAACGTCCTGACTTTC
>few|NA|TRBV29-1|TRBJ2-7
CSARDTDPYEQYF
TGCAGCGCCCGGGACACGGACCCCTACGAGCAGTACTTC
>few|NA|TRBV7-9|TRBJ1-1
CASSLRQGQGTEAFF
TGTGCCAGCAGCTTACGGCAGGGGCAGGGCACTGAAGCTTTCTTT
>NA|TRBD1|TRBV4-2|TRBJ1-5
CASSRDRAELPQHF
TGTGCCAGCAGCCGGGACAGGGCTGAATTGCCCCAGCATTTT
>few|TRBD1|TRBV9|TRBJ2-1
CASSGTGNSYNEQFF
TGTGCCAGCAGCGGGACAGGGAACTCCTACAATGAGCAGTTCTTC
>few|TRBD1|TRBV6-5|TRBJ2-3
CASSRDSPGWDTQYF
TGTGCCAGCAGCCGGGACAGCCCCGGATGGGATACGCAGTATTTT
>NA|NA|TRBV7-3|TRBJ1-1
CASSLEENTEAFF
TGTGCCAGCAGCTTAGAGGAGAACACTGAAGCTTTCTTT
>NA|TRBD2|TRBV5-1|TRBJ2-5
CASSPGTNQETQYF
TGCGCCAGCAGCCCCGGGACTAACCAAGAGACCCAGTACTTC
>NA|NA|TRBV7-9|TRBJ2-7
CATGERPYEQYF
TGTGCCACCGGGGAGAGACCCTACGAGCAGTACTTC
>once|NA|TRBV19|TRBJ2-5
CASSMTGTAQETQYF
TGTGCCAGTAGTATGACCGGGACGGCCCAAGAGACCCAGTACTTC
>few|NA|TRBV5-1|TRBJ1-2
CASSSDGSGGYTF
TGCGCCAGCAGTTCCGACGGATCAGGGGGCTACACCTTC
>NA|NA|TRBV19|TRBJ1-1
CASSIGGGLEAFF
TGTGCCAGTAGTATAGGTGGGGGCCTAGAAGCTTTCTTT
>NA|NA|TRBV27|TRBJ1-1
CASSPLTNTEAFF
TGTGCCAGCAGTCCGCTCACGAACACTGAAGCTTTCTTT
>NA|NA|TRBV14|TRBJ2-1
CASSSPGRLFF
TGTGCCAGCAGCTCACCGGGACGGCTTTTCTTC
>NA|NA|TRBV5-4|TRBJ1-2
CASSTDNYGYTF
TGTGCCAGCAGCACCGACAACTATGGCTACACCTTC
>few|NA|TRBV13|TRBJ1-2
CASSRPIQRTGYTF
TGTGCCAGCAGCCGACCCATCCAACGGACGGGCTACACCTTC
>NA|NA|TRBV18|TRBJ1-1
CASSPGVMNTEAFF
TGTGCCAGCTCGCCAGGGGTCATGAACACTGAAGCTTTCTTT
>few|NA|TRBV6-5|TRBJ1-4
CASSPTGNEKLFF
TGTGCCAGCAGTCCCACAGGGAATGAAAAACTGTTTTTT
>NA|NA|TRBV15|TRBJ1-5
CATSREPQANNQPQHF
TGTGCCACCAGCAGAGAACCACAGGCTAACAATCAGCCCCAGCATTTT
>NA|NA|TRBV10-2|TRBJ2-7
CASSDWGTPNEQYF
TGCGCCAGCAGTGATTGGGGGACCCCTAACGAGCAGTACTTC
>NA|TRBD1|TRBV13|TRBJ1-5
CASSKDRGINQPQHF
TGTGCCAGCAGCAAAGACAGGGGCATCAATCAGCCCCAGCATTTT
>NA|NA|TRBV5-1|TRBJ2-7
CASSLAGPGYSSYEQYF
TGCGCCAGCAGCTTGGCGGGGCCAGGATACAGCTCCTACGAGCAGTACTTC
>few|TRBD1|TRBV25-1|TRBJ1-1
CASSPLDRAYAFF
TGTGCCAGCAGCCCCCTCGACAGGGCGTACGCTTTCTTT
>NA|NA|TRBV30|TRBJ1-3
CAWSVPFGNTIYF
TGTGCCTGGAGTGTACCTTTCGGAAACACCATATATTTT
>few|TRBD1|TRBV29-1|TRBJ2-1
CSGRTGASYNEQFF
TGCAGCGGCCGAACAGGGGCATCCTACAATGAGCAGTTCTTC
>few|NA|TRBV5-4|TRBJ2-1
CASSLAGEQGEQFF
TGTGCCAGCAGCTTGGCCGGCGAGCAGGGTGAGCAGTTCTTC
>few|NA|TRBV5-1|TRBJ2-5
CASSSEGLVGETQYF
TGCGCCAGCAGCTCGGAAGGGCTAGTAGGAGAGACCCAGTACTTC
>NA|NA|TRBV29-1|TRBJ2-3
CSLVRDFADTQYF
TGCAGCTTAGTAAGGGATTTCGCAGATACGCAGTATTTT
>NA|NA|TRBV5-8|TRBJ2-5
CASSLWRDPQETQYF
TGTGCCAGCAGCTTGTGGCGGGACCCCCAAGAGACCCAGTACTTC
>NA|NA|TRBV14|TRBJ1-4
CASSPTGWKLFF
TGTGCCAGCAGCCCTACAGGGTGGAAACTGTTTTTT
>NA|TRBD2|TRBV7-3|TRBJ2-3
CASSKTSGGALDTQYF
TGTGCCAGCAGCAAGACTAGCGGGGGGGCCCTAGATACGCAGTATTTT
>NA|NA|TRBV7-9|TRBJ1-2
CASSSQEGAYTF
TGTGCCAGCAGCTCACAGGAGGGAGCATACACCTTC
>NA|NA|TRBV30|TRBJ1-1
CAFGRTEAFF
TGTGCCTTCGGGCGCACTGAAGCTTTCTTT
>NA|NA|TRBV6-5|TRBJ2-5
CASSYEVQETQYF
TGTGCCAGCAGTTATGAGGTCCAAGAGACCCAGTACTTC
>few|NA|TRBV7-9|TRBJ2-7
CASSEGARGEQYF
TGTGCCAGCAGCGAGGGAGCCAGGGGCGAGCAGTACTTC
>NA|TRBD1|TRBV30|TRBJ1-1
CAWTRGLGTEAFF
TGTGCCTGGACCAGGGGGCTGGGGACTGAAGCTTTCTTT
>NA|NA|TRBV7-3|TRBJ2-3
CASTGTGGLTDTQYF
TGTGCCAGCACGGGAACAGGAGGTCTCACAGATACGCAGTATTTT
>few|NA|TRBV6-1|TRBJ2-3
CASSPLALSTDTQYF
TGTGCCAGCAGTCCCCTAGCTTTAAGCACAGATACGCAGTATTTT
>NA|TRBD1|TRBV18|TRBJ1-2
CASSPDRQGAWGYTF
TGTGCCAGCTCACCCGACCGACAGGGGGCTTGGGGCTACACCTTC